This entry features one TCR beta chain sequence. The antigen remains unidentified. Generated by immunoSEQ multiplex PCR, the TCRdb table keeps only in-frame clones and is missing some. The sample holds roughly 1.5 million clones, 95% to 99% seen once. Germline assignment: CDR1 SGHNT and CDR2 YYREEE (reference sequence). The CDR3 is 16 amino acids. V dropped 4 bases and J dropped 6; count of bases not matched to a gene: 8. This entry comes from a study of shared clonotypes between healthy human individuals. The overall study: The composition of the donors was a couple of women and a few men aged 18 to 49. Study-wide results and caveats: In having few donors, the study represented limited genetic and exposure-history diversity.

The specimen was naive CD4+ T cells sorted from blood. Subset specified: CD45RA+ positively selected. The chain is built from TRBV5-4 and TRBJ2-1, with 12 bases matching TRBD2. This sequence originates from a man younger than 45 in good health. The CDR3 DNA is TGTGCCAGCAGCGTGGGACTAGCGGGTGGCGCCAATGAGCAGTTCTTC. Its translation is CASSVGLAGGANEQFF.